Sequencing of this TCR beta chain was carried out in a study of beta chain features in type 1 diabetes. Study-wide findings and caveats: Within each of all four CD4+ subsets, Type 1 diabetes patients had TCRB CDR3s that were moderately but significantly shorter.

This clone was seen more than once but under ten times. What it binds is unknown. Unmatched junction bases numbered 6, after V lost 6 bases and J lost 3 bases. CDR1 and CDR2 (germline): LGHNA, YSLEER. The CDR3 has 15 amino acids. All of the isolated RNA was reverse transcribed, so expressed TCRB transcripts were sequenced. The repertoire was sequenced with immunoSEQ multiplex PCR; TCRdb's copy has only in-frame clones and lacks some. Here the sample spans about 660,000 clones, 11% to 15% being singletons. J is TRBJ1-1 and V is TRBV4-3; 11 bases fit TRBD1. This receptor was identified in a man aged 18 to 30 with type 1 diabetes. Sequencing used naive CD4+ T cells from blood. The CDR3 nucleotides are TGCGCCAGCAGGAAACAGGGACAGGGGGACACTGAAGCTTTCTTT. It yields the protein CASRKQGQGDTEAFF.